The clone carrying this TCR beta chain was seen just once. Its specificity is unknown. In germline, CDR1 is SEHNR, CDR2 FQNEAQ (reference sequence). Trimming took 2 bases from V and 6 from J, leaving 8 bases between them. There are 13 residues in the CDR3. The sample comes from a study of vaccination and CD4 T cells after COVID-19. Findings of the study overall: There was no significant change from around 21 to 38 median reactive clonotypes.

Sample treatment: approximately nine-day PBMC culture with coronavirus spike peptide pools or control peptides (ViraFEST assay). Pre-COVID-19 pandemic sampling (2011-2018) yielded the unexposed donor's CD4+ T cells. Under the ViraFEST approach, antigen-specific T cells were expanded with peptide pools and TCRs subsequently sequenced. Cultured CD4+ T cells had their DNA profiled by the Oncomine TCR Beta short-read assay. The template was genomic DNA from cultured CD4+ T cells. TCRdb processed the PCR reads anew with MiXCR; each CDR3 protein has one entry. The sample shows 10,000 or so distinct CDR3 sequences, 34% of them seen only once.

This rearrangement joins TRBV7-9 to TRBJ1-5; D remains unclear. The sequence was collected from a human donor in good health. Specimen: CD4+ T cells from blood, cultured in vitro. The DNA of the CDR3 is TGTGCCAGCAGCTTAAAAGGGTTTCAGCCCCAGCATTTT. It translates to CASSLKGFQPQHF.